At least ten counts were recorded for the clone carrying this T cell receptor beta chain. The data stem from a study of T-cell reconstitution after alpha-beta-depleted transplantation in children. The germline V gene encodes CDR1 SGHTA and CDR2 FQGNSA. Trimming took off 2 bases at V and 2 bases at J, with 9 bases between the two ends. The CDR3 length is 14 residues. Construction of the TCRbeta library involved unique molecular identifiers. TCRdb passed the PCR reads through MiXCR, listing each CDR3 protein once. The sample includes 150,000 to 250,000 distinct CDR3 sequences, less than 15% of them seen just once.

Material: PBMCs from the stem cell graft donor, obtained from the stem cell graft. This TCR was sampled from a human donor who donated a stem cell graft to a child with acute lymphoblastic leukemia. The rearrangement joins TRBV7-2 to TRBJ2-5; no definite D call. The CDR3 DNA sequence: TGTGCCAGCAGCTTATCCACGAGACAAGAGACCCAGTACTTC. Amino acid sequence: CASSLSTRQETQYF.